The next 8 T cell receptor beta chains were all read from a single sample in a study of cytomegalovirus exposure and HLA in healthy donors. Primers for the PCR totalled 60 Vbeta and 13 Jbeta. Generated by immunoSEQ multiplex PCR, the TCRdb table keeps only in-frame clones and is missing some. The sample lists some 150,000 clones; roughly 79% were seen once. Source material: PBMCs. Receptor source: a woman aged 40 to 50 in good health and CMV-seropositive.

The rearrangement joins TRBV6-1 to TRBJ1-1, with TRBD1 as a possible D gene (5 bases). The CDR3 has 13 amino acids. V was cut by 6 bases and J by 4 bases, with 12 bases left in between. Germline CDR1 and CDR2: MNHNS and SASEGT. Here the CDR3 reads CASRLVGGTEAFF. The CDR3, as DNA: TGTGCCAGCAGGTTGGTCGGGGGCACTGAAGCTTTCTTT.

The V call is TRBV7-3, the J call TRBJ2-1; 9 bases are shared with TRBD2. V lost 2 bases, J lost 9 bases, and 11 bases stayed unmatched. The CDR3 is made up of 16 amino acids. Germline V gene data show CDR1 as SGHTA and CDR2 as FQGTGA. CDR3 coding DNA: TGTGCCAGCAGCTTACATGGCGGGGGGGGTCTTGGTGAGCAGTTCTTC. This codes for CASSLHGGGGLGEQFF. Full variable domain (rest looked up from reference TRBV7-3 and TRBJ2-1): GAGVSQTPSNKVTEKGKYVELRCDPISGHTALYWYRQSLGQGPEFLIYFQGTGAADDSGLPNDRFFAVRPEGSVSTLKIQRTERGDSAVYLCASSLHGGGGLGEQFFGPGTRLTVL.

This clone was observed a few times. The V and J genes are TRBV5-1 and TRBJ1-1; a weak D match, TRBD1 (6 bases). The CDR3 covers 14 residues. Germline values: CDR1 SGHRS, CDR2 YFSETQ. Trimming cost V 0 bases and J 1 base, with 7 bases left between them. The CDR3 loop reads CASSLVTGNTEAFF. The CDR3 nucleotides read TGCGCCAGCAGCTTGGTGACAGGGAACACTGAAGCTTTCTTT. The whole variable domain, remainder taken from reference TRBV5-1 and TRBJ1-1, is KAGVTQTPRYLIKTRGQQVTLSCSPISGHRSVSWYQQTPGQGLQFLFEYFSETQRNKGNFPGRFSGRQFSNSRSEMNVSTLELGDSALYLCASSLVTGNTEAFFGQGTRLTVV.

This clone was seen a handful of times. V usage is TRBV29-1 and J usage is TRBJ1-1; D is unclear. Germline values: CDR1 SQVTM, CDR2 ANQGSEA. The CDR3 spans 14 residues. The V end lost 0 bases, the J end lost 2 bases, and 10 bases lay between the germline ends. The DNA for the CDR3 is TGCAGCGTTGAAGATCAGACTTTAAACACTGAAGCTTTCTTT. Translating gives CSVEDQTLNTEAFF. Full variable domain (remainder filled in from reference TRBV29-1 and TRBJ1-1): SAVISQKPSRDICQRGTSLTIQCQVDSQVTMMFWYRQQPGQSLTLIATANQGSEATYESGFVIDKFPISRPNLTFSTLTVSNMSPEDSSIYLCSVEDQTLNTEAFFGQGTRLTVV.

This chain uses TRBV7-9 with TRBJ2-5; the match to TRBD1 covers 8 bases. The assigned J gene may be wrong: the sequence end matches TRBJ2-7 better. The CDR3 consists of 14 residues. Germline loops: CDR1 SEHNR, CDR2 FQNEAQ (reference sequence). This CDR3 is CASSVSGGTYEQYF. The DNA for the CDR3 is TGTGCCAGCAGCGTTTCAGGGGGCACCTACGAGCAGTACTTC.

This clone was recorded only once. The CDR3 region has the DNA TGTGCCAGCAGCTTGATCTCAGGGCCCCTTTACGGCTACACCTTC. Translating gives CASSLISGPLYGYTF. The chain uses TRBV5-6 and TRBJ1-2, with D possibly TRBD1 on 5 matching bases. V was clipped by 1 base and J by 8 bases, with 18 bases between them. This CDR3 is built from 15 residues. Germline V gives CDR1 SGHDT, CDR2 YYEEEE.

This chain joins TRBV10-3 and TRBJ2-5; 9 bases map to TRBD2. Matching the DNA end better, TRBJ2-7 makes the J call doubtful. The CDR3 totals 15 residues. Germline loops: CDR1 ENHRY, CDR2 SYGVKD. The CDR3 sequence: CAISEMGLAPLEQYF. CDR3 coding DNA: TGTGCCATCAGTGAAATGGGACTAGCCCCCCTCGAGCAGTACTTC.

The V gene is TRBV10-3, the J gene TRBJ2-5, with 9 bases fitting TRBD2. The end of the DNA is better explained by TRBJ2-7, so the J call may be wrong. The CDR3 runs to 15 residues. The germline V gene encodes CDR1 ENHRY and CDR2 SYGVKD. The CDR3 DNA reads TGTGCCATCAGTGAGTCCAATAGCGGGGGCGTCGAGCAGTACTTC. Amino acids: CAISESNSGGVEQYF.